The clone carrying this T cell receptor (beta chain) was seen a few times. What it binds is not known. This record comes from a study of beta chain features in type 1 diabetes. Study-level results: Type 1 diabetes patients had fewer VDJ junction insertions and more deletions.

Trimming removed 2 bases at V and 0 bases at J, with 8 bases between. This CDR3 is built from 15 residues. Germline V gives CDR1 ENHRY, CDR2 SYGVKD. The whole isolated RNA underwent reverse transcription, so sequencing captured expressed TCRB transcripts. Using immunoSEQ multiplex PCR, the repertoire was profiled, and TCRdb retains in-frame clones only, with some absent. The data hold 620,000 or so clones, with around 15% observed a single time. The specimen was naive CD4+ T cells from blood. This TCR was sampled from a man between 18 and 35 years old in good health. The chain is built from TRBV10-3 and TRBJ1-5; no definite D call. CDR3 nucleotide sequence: TGTGCCATCAGTGAGGCCAGAGATAGCAATCAGCCCCAGCATTTT. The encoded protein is CAISEARDSNQPQHF.